This is a list of T cell receptor beta chains from one sample in a study of blood T cell repertoires in COVID-19. Produced via immunoSEQ multiplex PCR; TCRdb's table is partial and in-frame only. The sample has about 90,000 clones, roughly 78% seen once. The sequencing sample was made of peripheral blood. Receptors were obtained from a woman aged 80 or over with acute or convalescent COVID-19. The conserved cysteine and the conserved F or W are not part of the CDR3 here.

V gene	J gene	CDR3 protein
TRBV5-6	TRBJ1-1	ASSLLWNTEAF
TRBV6-4	TRBJ2-5	ASSPSGGSETQY
TRBV6-2/TRBV6-3	TRBJ2-7	ASSYVDRGRGHEQY
TRBV4-3	TRBJ2-3	ASSQTAGADTQY
TRBV6-2/TRBV6-3	TRBJ2-5	ASSHRDLGETQY
TRBV18	TRBJ2-2	ASSPLTGGNTGELF
TRBV2	TRBJ1-1	ASRREQRSTEAF
TRBV6-5	TRBJ2-3	ASRGTSTDTQY
TRBV5-1	TRBJ2-3	ASSSQRDTQY
TRBV19	TRBJ1-4	ATTPNDRSNEKLF
TRBV6-5	TRBJ1-1	ASRGLDRGAEAF
TRBV6-4	TRBJ2-3	ASSEQRTDTQY
TRBV15	TRBJ2-1	ATSKVGTGEKWEQF
TRBV29-1	TRBJ2-5	SAPDLRGTSGGTQETQY
TRBV9	TRBJ2-5	ASSSGLEEETQY
TRBV6-4	TRBJ2-3	ASSELAGGAGGETQY
TRBV28	TRBJ2-2	ASRPLYRDREGELF
TRBV6-5	TRBJ2-1	ASSITGFYNEQF
TRBV9	TRBJ1-5	ASSLEGRVGQPQH
TRBV7-8	TRBJ1-5	ASSRRAGYNQPQH
TRBV6-5	TRBJ1-6	ASSYGFSRGNSPLH
TRBV5-1	TRBJ1-2	ASSLAGSPGYGYT